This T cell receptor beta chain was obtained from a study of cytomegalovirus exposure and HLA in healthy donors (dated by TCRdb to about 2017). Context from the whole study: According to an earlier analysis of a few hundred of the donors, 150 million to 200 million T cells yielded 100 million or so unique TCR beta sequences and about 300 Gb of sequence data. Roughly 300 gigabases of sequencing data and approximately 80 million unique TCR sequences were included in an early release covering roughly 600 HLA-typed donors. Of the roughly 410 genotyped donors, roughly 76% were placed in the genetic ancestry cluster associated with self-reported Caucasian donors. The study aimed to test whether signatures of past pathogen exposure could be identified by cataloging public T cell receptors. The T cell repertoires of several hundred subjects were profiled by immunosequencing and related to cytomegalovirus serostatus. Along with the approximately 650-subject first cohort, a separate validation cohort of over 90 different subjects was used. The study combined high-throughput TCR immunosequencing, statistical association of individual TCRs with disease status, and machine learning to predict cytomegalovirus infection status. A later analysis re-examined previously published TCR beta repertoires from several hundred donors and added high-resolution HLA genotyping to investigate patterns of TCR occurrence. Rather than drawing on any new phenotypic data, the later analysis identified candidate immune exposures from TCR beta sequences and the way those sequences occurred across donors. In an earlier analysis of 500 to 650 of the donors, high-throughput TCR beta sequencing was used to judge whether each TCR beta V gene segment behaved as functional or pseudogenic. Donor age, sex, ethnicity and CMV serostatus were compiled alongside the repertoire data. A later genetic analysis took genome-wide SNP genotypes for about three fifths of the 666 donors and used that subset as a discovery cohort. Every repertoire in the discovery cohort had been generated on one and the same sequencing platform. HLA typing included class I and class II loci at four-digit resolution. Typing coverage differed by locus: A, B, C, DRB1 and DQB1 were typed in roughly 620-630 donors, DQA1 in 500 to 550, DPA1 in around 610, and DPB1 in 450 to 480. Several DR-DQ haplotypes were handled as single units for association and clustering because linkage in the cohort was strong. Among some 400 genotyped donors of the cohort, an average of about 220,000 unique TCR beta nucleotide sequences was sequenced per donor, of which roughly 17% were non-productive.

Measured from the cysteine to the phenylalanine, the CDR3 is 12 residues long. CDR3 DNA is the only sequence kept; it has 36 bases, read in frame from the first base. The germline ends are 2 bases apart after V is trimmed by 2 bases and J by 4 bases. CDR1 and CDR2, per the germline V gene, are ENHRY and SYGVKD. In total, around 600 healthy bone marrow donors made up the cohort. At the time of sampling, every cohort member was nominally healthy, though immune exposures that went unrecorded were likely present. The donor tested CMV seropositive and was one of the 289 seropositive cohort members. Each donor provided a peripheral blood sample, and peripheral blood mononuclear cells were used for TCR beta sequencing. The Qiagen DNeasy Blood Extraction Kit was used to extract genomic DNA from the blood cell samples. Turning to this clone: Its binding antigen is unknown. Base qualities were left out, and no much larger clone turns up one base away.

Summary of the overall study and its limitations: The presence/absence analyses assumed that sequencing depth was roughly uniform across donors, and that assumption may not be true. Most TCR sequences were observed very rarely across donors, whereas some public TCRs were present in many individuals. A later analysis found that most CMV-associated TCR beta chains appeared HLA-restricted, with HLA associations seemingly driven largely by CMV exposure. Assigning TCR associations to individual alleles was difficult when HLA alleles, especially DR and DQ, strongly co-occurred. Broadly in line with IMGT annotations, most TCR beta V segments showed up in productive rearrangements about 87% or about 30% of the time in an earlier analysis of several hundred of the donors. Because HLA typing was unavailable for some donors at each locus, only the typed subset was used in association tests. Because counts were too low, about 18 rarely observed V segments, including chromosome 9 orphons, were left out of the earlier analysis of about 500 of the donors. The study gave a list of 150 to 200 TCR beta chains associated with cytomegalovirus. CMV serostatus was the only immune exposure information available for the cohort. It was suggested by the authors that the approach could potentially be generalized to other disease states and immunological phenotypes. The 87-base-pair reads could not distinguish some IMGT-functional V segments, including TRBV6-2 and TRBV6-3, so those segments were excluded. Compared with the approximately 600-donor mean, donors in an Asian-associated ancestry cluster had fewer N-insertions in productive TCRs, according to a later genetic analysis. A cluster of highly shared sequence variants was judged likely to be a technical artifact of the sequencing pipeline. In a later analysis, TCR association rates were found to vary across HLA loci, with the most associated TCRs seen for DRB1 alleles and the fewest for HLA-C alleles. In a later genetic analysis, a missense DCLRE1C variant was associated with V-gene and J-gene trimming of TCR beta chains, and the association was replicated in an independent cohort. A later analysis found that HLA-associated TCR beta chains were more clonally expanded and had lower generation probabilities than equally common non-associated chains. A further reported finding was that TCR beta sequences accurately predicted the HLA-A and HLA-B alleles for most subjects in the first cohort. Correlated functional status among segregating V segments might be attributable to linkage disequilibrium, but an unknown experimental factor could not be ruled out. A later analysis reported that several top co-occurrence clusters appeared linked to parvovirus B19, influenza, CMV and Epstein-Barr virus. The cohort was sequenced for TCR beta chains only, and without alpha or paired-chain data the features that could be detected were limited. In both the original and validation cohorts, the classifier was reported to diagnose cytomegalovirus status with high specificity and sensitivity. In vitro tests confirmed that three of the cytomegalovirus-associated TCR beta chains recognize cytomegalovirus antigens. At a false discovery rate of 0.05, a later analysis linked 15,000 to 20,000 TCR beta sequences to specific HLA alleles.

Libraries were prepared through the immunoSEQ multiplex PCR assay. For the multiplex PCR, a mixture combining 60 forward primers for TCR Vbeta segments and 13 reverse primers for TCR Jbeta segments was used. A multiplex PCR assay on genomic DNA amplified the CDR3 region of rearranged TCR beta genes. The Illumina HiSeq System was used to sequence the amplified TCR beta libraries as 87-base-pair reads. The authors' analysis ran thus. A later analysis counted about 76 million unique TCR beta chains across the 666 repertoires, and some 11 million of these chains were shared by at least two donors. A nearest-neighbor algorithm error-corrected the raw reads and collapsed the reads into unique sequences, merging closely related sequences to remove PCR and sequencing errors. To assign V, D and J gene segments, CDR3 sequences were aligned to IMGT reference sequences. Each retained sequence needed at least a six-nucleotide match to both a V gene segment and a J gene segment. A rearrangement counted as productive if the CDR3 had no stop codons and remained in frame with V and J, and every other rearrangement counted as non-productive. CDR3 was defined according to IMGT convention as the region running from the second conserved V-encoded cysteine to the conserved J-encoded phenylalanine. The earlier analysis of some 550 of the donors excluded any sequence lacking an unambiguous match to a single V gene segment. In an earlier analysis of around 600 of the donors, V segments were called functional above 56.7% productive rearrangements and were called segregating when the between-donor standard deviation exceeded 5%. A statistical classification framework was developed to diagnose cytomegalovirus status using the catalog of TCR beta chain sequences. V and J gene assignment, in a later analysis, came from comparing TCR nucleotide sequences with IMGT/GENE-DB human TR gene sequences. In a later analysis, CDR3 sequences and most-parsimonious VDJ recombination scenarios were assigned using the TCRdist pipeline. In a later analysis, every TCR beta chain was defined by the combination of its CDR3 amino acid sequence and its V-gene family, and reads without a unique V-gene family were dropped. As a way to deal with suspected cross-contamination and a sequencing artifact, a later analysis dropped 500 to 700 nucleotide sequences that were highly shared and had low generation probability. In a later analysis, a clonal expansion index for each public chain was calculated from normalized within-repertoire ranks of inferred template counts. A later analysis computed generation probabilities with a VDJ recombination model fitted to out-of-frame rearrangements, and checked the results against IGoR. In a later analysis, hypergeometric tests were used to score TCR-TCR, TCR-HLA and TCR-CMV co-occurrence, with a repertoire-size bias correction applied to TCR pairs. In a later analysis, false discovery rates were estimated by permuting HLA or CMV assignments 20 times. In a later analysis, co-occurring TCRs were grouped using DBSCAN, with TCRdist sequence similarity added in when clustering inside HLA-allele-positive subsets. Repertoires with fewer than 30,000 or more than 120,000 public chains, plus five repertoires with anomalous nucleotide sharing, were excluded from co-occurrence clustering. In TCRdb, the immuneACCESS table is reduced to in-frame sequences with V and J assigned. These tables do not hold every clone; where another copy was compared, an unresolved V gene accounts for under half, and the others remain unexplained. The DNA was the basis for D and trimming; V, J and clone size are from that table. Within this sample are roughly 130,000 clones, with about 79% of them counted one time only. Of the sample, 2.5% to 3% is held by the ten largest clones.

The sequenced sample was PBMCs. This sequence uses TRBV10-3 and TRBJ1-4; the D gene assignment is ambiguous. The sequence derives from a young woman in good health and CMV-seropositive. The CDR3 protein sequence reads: CAISELNEKLFF. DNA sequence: TGTGCCATCAGTGAGCTTAATGAAAAACTGTTTTTT.